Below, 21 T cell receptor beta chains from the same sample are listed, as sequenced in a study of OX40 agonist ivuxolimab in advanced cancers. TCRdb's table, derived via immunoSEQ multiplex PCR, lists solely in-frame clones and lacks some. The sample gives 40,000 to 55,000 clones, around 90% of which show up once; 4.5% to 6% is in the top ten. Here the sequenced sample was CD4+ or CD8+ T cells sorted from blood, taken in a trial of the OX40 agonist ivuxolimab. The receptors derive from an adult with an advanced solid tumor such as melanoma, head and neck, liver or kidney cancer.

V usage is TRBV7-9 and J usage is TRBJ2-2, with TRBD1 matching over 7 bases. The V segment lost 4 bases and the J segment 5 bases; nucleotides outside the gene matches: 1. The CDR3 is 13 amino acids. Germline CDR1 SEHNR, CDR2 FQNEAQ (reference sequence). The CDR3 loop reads CASSSQGTGELFF. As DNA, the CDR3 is TGTGCCAGCAGCTCACAGGGGACCGGGGAGCTGTTTTTT.

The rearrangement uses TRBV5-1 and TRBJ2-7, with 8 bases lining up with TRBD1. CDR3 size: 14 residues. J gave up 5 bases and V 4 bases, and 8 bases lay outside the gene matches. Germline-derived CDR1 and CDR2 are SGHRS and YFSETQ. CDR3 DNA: TGCGCCAGCAGCGGCACAGGGGGTCGCGACGAGCAGTACTTC. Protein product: CASSGTGGRDEQYF.

The CDR3 DNA sequence: TGTGCCAGCAGACCAGGCCCCGGGGAGCTGTTTTTT. Its translation is CASRPGPGELFF. This chain connects TRBV6-5 to TRBJ2-2; D is ambiguous. CDR1 is MNHEY and CDR2 is SVGAGI in the germline V gene. V lost 6 bases and J 6 bases, leaving 8 bases between the germline ends. CDR3 size: 12 residues.

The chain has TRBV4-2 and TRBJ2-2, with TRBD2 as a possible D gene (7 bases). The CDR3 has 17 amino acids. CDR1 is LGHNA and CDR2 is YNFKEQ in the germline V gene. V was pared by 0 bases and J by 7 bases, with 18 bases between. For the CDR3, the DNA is TGTGCCAGCAGCCAAGATAGCCCGGGGGCGGGAGTCGGGGAGCTGTTTTTT. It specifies CASSQDSPGAGVGELFF.

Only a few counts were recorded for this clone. The CDR3 sequence: CASSSRDTLLSYTF. CDR3 nucleotides: TGTGCCAGTAGTTCCCGGGACACCCTTCTGAGCTACACCTTC. The chain combines TRBV19 with TRBJ1-2; a possible D gene is TRBD1 (6 bases). Germline CDR1 and CDR2: LNHDA and SQIVND (reference sequence). CDR3 length: 14 residues. V was shortened by 5 bases and J by 9 bases, with 19 bases between the two germline ends.

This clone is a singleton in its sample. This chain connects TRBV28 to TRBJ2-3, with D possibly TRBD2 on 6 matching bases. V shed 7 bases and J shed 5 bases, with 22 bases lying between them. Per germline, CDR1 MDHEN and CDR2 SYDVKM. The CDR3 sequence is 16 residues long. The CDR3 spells CASTSGRGGVKDTQYF. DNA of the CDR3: TGTGCCAGCACCTCCGGCCGTGGCGGGGTGAAAGATACGCAGTATTTT.

The CDR3 DNA follows: TGCGCCAGCAGTGATCTCGGACTAACATCCTACGAGCAGTACTTC. Translating it yields CASSDLGLTSYEQYF. This sequence joins TRBV10-2 and TRBJ2-7; D might be TRBD2 (6 bases). Germline V lookup: CDR1 WSHSY, CDR2 SAAADI. V was shortened by 3 bases and J by 1 base, with 13 bases between the two germline ends. CDR3 size: 15 residues.

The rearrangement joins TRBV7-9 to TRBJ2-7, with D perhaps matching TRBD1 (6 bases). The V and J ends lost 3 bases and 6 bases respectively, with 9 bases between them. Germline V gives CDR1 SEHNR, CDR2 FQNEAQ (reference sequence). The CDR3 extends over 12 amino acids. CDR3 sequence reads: CASSLQGSEQYF. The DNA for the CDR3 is TGTGCCAGCAGCTTGCAGGGGAGCGAGCAGTACTTC.

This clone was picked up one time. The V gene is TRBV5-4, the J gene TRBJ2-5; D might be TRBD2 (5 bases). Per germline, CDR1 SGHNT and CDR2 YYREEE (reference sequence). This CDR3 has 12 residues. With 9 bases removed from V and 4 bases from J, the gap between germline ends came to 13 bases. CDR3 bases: TGTGCCATAACCCCCGCGGGAGAGACCCAGTACTTC. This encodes CAITPAGETQYF.

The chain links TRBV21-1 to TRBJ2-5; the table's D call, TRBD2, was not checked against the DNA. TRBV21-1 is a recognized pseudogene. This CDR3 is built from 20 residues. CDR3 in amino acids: CASSPRGLAGGDKPQETQYF. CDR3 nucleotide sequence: TGTGCCAGCAGCCCACGGGGACTAGCGGGAGGTGATAAGCCCCAAGAGACCCAGTACTTC.

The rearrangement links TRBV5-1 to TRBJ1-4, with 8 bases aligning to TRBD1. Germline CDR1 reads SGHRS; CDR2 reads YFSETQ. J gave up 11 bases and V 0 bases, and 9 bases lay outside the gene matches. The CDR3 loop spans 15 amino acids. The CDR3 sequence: CASSLGPGGREKLFF. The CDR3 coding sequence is TGCGCCAGCAGCTTGGGCCCAGGGGGCCGAGAGAAACTGTTTTTT.

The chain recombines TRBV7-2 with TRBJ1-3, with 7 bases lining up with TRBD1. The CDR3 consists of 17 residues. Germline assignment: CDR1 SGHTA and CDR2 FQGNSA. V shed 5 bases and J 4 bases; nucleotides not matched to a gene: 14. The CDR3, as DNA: TGTGCCAGCAGCCCCCCGGGACAGAGACCTGCCGGAAACACCATATATTTT. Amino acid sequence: CASSPPGQRPAGNTIYF.

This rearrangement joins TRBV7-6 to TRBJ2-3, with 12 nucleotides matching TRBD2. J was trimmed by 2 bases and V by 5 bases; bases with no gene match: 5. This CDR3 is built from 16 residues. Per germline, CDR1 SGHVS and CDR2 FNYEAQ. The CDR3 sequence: CASSVGLAGNTDTQYF. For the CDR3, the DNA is TGTGCCAGCAGCGTAGGACTAGCGGGGAACACAGATACGCAGTATTTT.

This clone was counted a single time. CDR3 region: CSVGRGMNTEAFF. The CDR3 DNA reads TGCAGCGTTGGCAGGGGCATGAACACTGAAGCTTTCTTT. V is TRBV29-1 and J is TRBJ1-1; a weak D match, TRBD1 (6 bases). The CDR3 loop spans 13 amino acids. From germline, CDR1 is SQVTM and CDR2 ANQGSEA. V lost 4 bases and J lost 0, with 9 bases in between.

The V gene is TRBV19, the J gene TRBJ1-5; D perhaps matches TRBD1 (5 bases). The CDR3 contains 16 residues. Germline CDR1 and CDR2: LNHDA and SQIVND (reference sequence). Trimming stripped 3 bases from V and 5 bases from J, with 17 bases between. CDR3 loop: CASSIRLTGGYQPQHF. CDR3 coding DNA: TGTGCCAGTAGTATTAGGTTGACCGGGGGGTATCAGCCCCAGCATTTT.

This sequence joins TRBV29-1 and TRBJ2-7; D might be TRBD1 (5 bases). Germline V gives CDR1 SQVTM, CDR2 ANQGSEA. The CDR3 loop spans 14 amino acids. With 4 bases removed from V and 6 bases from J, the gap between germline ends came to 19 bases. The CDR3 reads CSVAASRVGSEQYF. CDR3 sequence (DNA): TGCAGCGTTGCTGCCTCCAGGGTAGGTAGCGAGCAGTACTTC.

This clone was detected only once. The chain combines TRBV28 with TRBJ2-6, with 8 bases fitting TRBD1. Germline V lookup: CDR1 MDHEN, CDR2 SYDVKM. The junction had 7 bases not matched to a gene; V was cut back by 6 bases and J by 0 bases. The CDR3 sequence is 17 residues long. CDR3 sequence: CASREQGVASGANVLTF. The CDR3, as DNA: TGTGCCAGCAGGGAACAGGGGGTCGCCTCTGGGGCCAACGTCCTGACTTTC.

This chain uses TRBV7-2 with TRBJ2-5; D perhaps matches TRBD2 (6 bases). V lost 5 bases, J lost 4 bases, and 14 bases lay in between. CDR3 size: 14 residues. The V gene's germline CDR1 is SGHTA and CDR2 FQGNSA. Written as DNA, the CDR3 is TGTGCCAGCAGCCCCCTCATTAGCGGAGAGACCCAGTACTTC. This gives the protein CASSPLISGETQYF.

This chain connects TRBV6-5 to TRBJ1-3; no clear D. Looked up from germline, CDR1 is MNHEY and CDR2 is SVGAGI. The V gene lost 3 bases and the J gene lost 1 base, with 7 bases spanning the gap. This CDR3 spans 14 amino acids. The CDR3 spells CASSYGVSGNTIYF. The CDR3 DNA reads TGTGCCAGCAGTTATGGGGTGTCTGGAAACACCATATATTTT.

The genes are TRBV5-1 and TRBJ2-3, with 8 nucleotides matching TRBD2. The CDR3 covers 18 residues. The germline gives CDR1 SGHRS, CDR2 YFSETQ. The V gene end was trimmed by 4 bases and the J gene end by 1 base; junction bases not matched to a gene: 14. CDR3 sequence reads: CASSGGLLGREGTDTQYF. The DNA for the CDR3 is TGCGCCAGCAGCGGGGGATTATTAGGGCGGGAGGGCACAGATACGCAGTATTTT.

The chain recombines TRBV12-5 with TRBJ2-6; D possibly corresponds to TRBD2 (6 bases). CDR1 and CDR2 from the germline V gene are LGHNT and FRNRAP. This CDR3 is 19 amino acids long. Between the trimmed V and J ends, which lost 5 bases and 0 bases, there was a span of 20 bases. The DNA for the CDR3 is TGTGCTAGTGGTACCCGACATCGGAGGGCCTACTCTGGGGCCAACGTCCTGACTTTC. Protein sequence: CASGTRHRRAYSGANVLTF. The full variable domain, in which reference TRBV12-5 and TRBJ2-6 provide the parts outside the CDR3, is DARVTQTPRHKVTEMGQEVTMRCQPILGHNTVFWYRQTMMQGLELLAYFRNRAPLDDSGMPKDRFSAEMPDATLATLKIQPSEPRDSAVYFCASGTRHRRAYSGANVLTFGAGSRLTVL.